The text below deals with one TCR beta chain. This clonotype has at least ten counts. The target of this receptor is not known. Base-call qualities are not available, and no considerably larger clone is one nucleotide away. This entry is derived from a study of T-cell reconstitution after alpha-beta-depleted transplantation in children (dated by TCRdb to 2015 to 2016). About the full investigation: Using TCR repertoire profiling, the study quantitatively followed how T-cell immune reconstitution unfolded in children after TCRalphabeta/CD19-depleted allogeneic hematopoietic cell transplantation. Study-wide findings and limitations: Apparently early alphabetaT-cell count recovery about two months after transplant reportedly relied on only several hundred rapidly expanded clones derived from non-depleted graft cells. Hyperexpanded clone frequencies declined over subsequent months; after one year, T-cell counts and TCRbeta diversity were mostly attributed to newly produced T cells. In some patients, the high TCRbeta diversity seen at day 60 was put down to recipient T cells and intrathymic progenitors that had survived conditioning.

Libraries were made using PCR. The run used an Illumina HiSeq 2500. TCR libraries were prepared with molecular barcoding, using unique molecular identifiers to normalize TCRbeta repertoire quantification. TCRdb's own reprocessing of the public reads used fastp at Q25 and MiXCR and kept productive beta chains. Identical CDR3 proteins give one entry, which carries the most common genes and DNA. Recorded for this sample are about 470,000 distinct CDR3 sequences; around 46% of them occurred a single time. Approximately 30% of the sample is in the top ten clones. CDR1 is given as SQVTM and CDR2 as ANQGSEA, both from the germline V gene. V loses 0 bases, J loses 5 bases, and the germline ends lie 14 bases apart. Spanning cysteine to phenylalanine, the CDR3 consists of 14 amino acids. Of all the DNA, just the CDR3 is kept, 42 bases in frame from base 1. The treatment or condition label, as the study defines it: allogeneic hematopoietic cell transplantation with graft depleted of TCRalphabeta T cells and CD19 B cells. The transplant recipients were children given TCRalphabeta/CD19-depleted allogeneic hematopoietic cell grafts.

Here the chain combines TRBV29-1 and TRBJ2-7; possibly the D gene is TRBD1, per 6 matching bases. The sample consisted of PBMCs, taken before TCRalphabeta/CD19-depleted stem cell transplant. This TCR came from a girl between 2 and 10 years old with aplastic anemia, due to receive a stem cell transplant. CDR3 reads: CSVEEMGQGHEQYF. At the DNA level, the sequence is TGCAGCGTTGAAGAAATGGGGCAGGGGCACGAGCAGTACTTC.